One and the same sample provided the 32 T cell receptor beta chains below, sequenced in a study of T cells after yellow fever vaccination. TCRdb processed the 5' RACE reads anew with MiXCR; each CDR3 protein has one entry. The sample holds some 300,000 distinct CDR3 sequences, roughly 9% seen once. The sequencing used CD4+ T cells sorted from PBMCs, collected 5 days after the yellow fever booster vaccination. The receptors were gathered from a young man who received the YFV17D yellow fever vaccine.

The sample holds a few counts of this clonotype. The chain combines TRBV4-3 with TRBJ2-6; no definite D call. The germline gives CDR1 LGHNA, CDR2 YSLEER. This CDR3 has 15 residues. Between the trimmed V and J ends, which lost 4 bases and 0 bases, there was a span of 7 bases. The CDR3 region is CASSPDPSGANVLTF. The CDR3 DNA is TGCGCCAGCAGCCCAGACCCCTCTGGGGCCAACGTCCTGACTTTC.

The genes are TRBV12-3 or TRBV12-4 and TRBJ2-7; no clear D gene. Trimming took off 3 bases at V and 7 bases at J, with 16 bases between the two ends. This CDR3 comprises 14 residues. The CDR3 DNA sequence: TGTGCCAGCAGTTTTCAAGGGAAGTCTGGGGAGCAGTACTTC. Its protein is CASSFQGKSGEQYF.

There are many counts of this clonotype. The J gene is TRBJ2-4, the V gene TRBV5-1; D unresolved. Per the germline V gene, CDR1 is SGHRS and CDR2 is YFSETQ. The CDR3 is 19 residues long. V shed 0 bases and J shed 1 base, with 20 bases lying between them. The chain's CDR3 is CASSLGAAELHIAKNIQYF. CDR3 bases: TGCGCCAGCAGCTTGGGGGCGGCAGAACTTCACATCGCCAAAAACATTCAGTACTTC.

V gene TRBV6-2 or TRBV6-3 combines with J gene TRBJ2-3; 10 nucleotides align to TRBD1. The CDR3 is 13 amino acids. After removal of 6 bases from V and 4 bases from J, the junction contained 1 base not matched to a gene. Germline values: CDR1 MNHEY, CDR2 SVGEGT. The CDR3 DNA is TGTGCCAGCAGGACAGGGGGCTCAGATACGCAGTATTTT. Translated: CASRTGGSDTQYF.

This chain links TRBV5-1 with TRBJ2-2; the match to TRBD2 covers 8 bases. The CDR3 consists of 15 residues. The ends lost 6 bases at V and 6 bases at J; junction bases unmatched: 10. The germline CDR1 and CDR2 sequences are SGHRS and YFSETQ. CDR3 amino acids: CASTSRGGQAGELFF. CDR3 DNA sequence: TGCGCCAGCACGAGCCGGGGGGGCCAGGCCGGGGAGCTGTTTTTT.

The gene calls are TRBV5-6 and TRBJ1-2; TRBD1 agrees at 8 bases. The CDR3 has 13 amino acids. With 4 bases clipped from V and 8 bases from J, the junction kept 7 bases outside the gene matches. Germline V gene data show CDR1 as SGHDT and CDR2 as YYEEEE. CDR3: CASSAQRTGGYTF. The CDR3 nucleotides are TGTGCCAGCAGCGCGCAAAGGACAGGGGGCTACACCTTC.

The chain couples TRBV5-1 to TRBJ1-1; D perhaps matches TRBD1 (5 bases). CDR1 is SGHRS, CDR2 YFSETQ, per germline. Trimming took off 0 bases at V and 5 bases at J, with 17 bases between the two ends. The CDR3 loop spans 16 amino acids. CDR3 DNA: TGCGCCAGCAGCTTGGCGGGACTGACTTCGAATACTGAAGCTTTCTTT. It translates to CASSLAGLTSNTEAFF. Complete variable domain (other parts from reference TRBV5-1 and TRBJ1-1): KAGVTQTPRYLIKTRGQQVTLSCSPISGHRSVSWYQQTPGQGLQFLFEYFSETQRNKGNFPGRFSGRQFSNSRSEMNVSTLELGDSALYLCASSLAGLTSNTEAFFGQGTRLTVV.

The table lists this clonotype with many counts. The chain combines TRBV4-1 with TRBJ2-3, with TRBD2 matching 11 bases. The CDR3 has 17 amino acids. Trimming cost V 0 bases and J 5 bases; bases outside gene matches: 7. Germline V gives CDR1 MGHRA, CDR2 YSYEKL. This CDR3 reads CASSQEGTSGGKDTQYF. CDR3 coding DNA: TGCGCCAGCAGCCAAGAAGGAACTAGCGGGGGTAAAGATACGCAGTATTTT.

Ten or more counts support this clonotype. The J gene is TRBJ2-5, the V gene TRBV7-2; TRBD1 aligns across 8 bases. Germline V gene lookup returns CDR1 SGHTA and CDR2 FQGNSA. V was clipped by 3 bases and J by 3 bases; unmatched bases: 6. The CDR3 loop spans 15 amino acids. The CDR3 loop reads CASSLMDRAKETQYF. CDR3 coding DNA: TGTGCCAGCAGCTTGATGGACAGGGCTAAAGAGACCCAGTACTTC.

This clonotype came up a few times. The chain carries TRBV6-5 and TRBJ2-7; the match to TRBD2 covers 7 bases. Germline assignment: CDR1 MNHEY and CDR2 SVGAGI. V was pared by 0 bases and J by 5 bases, with 10 bases of the junction left unmatched. CDR3 size: 16 residues. The CDR3 reads CASSYSFGEGGNEQYF. The CDR3 coding sequence is TGTGCCAGCAGTTACTCTTTCGGGGAGGGAGGCAACGAGCAGTACTTC.

This rearrangement joins TRBV6-1 to TRBJ1-1; a weak D match, TRBD1 (5 bases). The CDR3 contains 13 residues. V was shortened by 3 bases and J by 3 bases, with 8 bases between the two germline ends. Germline V gene lookup returns CDR1 MNHNS and CDR2 SASEGT. This CDR3 is CASSDRVYTEAFF. The CDR3 DNA is TGTGCCAGCAGTGACAGGGTCTACACTGAAGCTTTCTTT.

This clonotype turned up a few times. This chain connects TRBV5-4 to TRBJ2-3; 10 bases line up with TRBD2. The germline V gene has CDR1 SGHNT and CDR2 YYREEE (reference sequence). J gave up 2 bases and V 0 bases, and 6 bases lay outside the gene matches. The CDR3 spans 17 residues. The CDR3 DNA reads TGTGCCAGCAGCTTGGCGGAGCGGGGGGGCTTCACAGATACGCAGTATTTT. Its translation is CASSLAERGGFTDTQYF.

This clonotype has ten or more counts. V usage is TRBV7-3 and J usage is TRBJ2-1, with D uncertain. This CDR3 is built from 13 residues. The germline V gene encodes CDR1 SGHTA and CDR2 FQGTGA. The ends were cut back, 0 bases at V and 9 bases at J, with 9 bases in the middle. The CDR3 bases are TGTGCCAGCAGCTTAACGGGCCTCGGTGAGCAGTTCTTC. This codes for CASSLTGLGEQFF.

Many counts were recorded for this clonotype. The chain links TRBV12-3 or TRBV12-4 to TRBJ2-6, with D possibly TRBD2 on 5 matching bases. The V end lost 4 bases, the J end lost 4 bases, and 8 bases lay between the germline ends. The CDR3 is made up of 14 amino acids. In DNA form, the CDR3 reads TGTGCCAGCAGTTCTAGCTCCGGGGCCAACGTCCTGACTTTC. Protein: CASSSSSGANVLTF.

V and J are TRBV29-1 and TRBJ2-1, with no clear D. With 4 bases removed from V and 4 bases from J, the gap between germline ends came to 14 bases. Germline CDR1 reads SQVTM; CDR2 reads ANQGSEA. The CDR3 has 14 amino acids. The CDR3 loop reads CSVVPLGSYNEQFF. For the CDR3, the DNA is TGCAGCGTTGTTCCCCTCGGCAGTTACAATGAGCAGTTCTTC.

This clonotype was detected many times. This rearrangement joins TRBV7-9 to TRBJ2-3; D call uncertain. Trimming shortened V by 5 bases and J by 13 bases, and 7 bases separated the two germline ends. Germline-derived CDR1 and CDR2 are SEHNR and FQNEAQ (reference sequence). The CDR3 has 9 residues. The CDR3: CASSPVEYF. CDR3 in DNA: TGTGCCAGCAGCCCGGTAGAGTATTTT.

This clonotype was observed many times. The genes are TRBV7-9 and TRBJ1-1; possible D gene TRBD1, 5 bases. The germline V gene encodes CDR1 SEHNR and CDR2 FQNEAQ (reference sequence). Trimming shortened V by 5 bases and J by 4 bases, and 14 bases separated the two germline ends. The length of the CDR3 is 14 residues. For the CDR3, the DNA is TGTGCCAGCAGCCCAGGGACCCCGGGCACTGAAGCTTTCTTT. This encodes CASSPGTPGTEAFF.

The genes are TRBV20-1 and TRBJ2-7; 7 bases agree with TRBD2. The junction had 5 bases not matched to a gene; V was cut back by 7 bases and J by 2 bases. CDR1 is DFQATT, CDR2 SNEGSKA, per germline (reference sequence). The CDR3 is 12 residues long. The DNA of the CDR3 is TGCAGTGTTGGTCTAGCGGCCTACGAGCAGTACTTC. Protein sequence: CSVGLAAYEQYF.

The chain links TRBV29-1 to TRBJ1-1; no reliable D call. The CDR3 is 12 residues long. Germline assignment: CDR1 SQVTM and CDR2 ANQGSEA. V lost 5 bases and J lost 2, with 9 bases in between. The CDR3 loop is CSVNQVNTEAFF. The CDR3 DNA reads as TGCAGCGTTAACCAGGTTAACACTGAAGCTTTCTTT.

The table lists this clonotype with a few counts. The CDR3 is CASKEGAEDTEAFF. CDR3 nucleotide sequence: TGTGCCAGCAAGGAGGGGGCGGAGGACACTGAAGCTTTCTTT. The chain combines TRBV6-1 with TRBJ1-1; 7 bases fit TRBD1. Germline V CDR1 and CDR2: MNHNS, SASEGT. There are 14 residues in the CDR3. With 7 bases clipped from V and 3 bases from J, the junction kept 8 bases outside the gene matches.

This sequence joins TRBV6-2 or TRBV6-3 and TRBJ1-4; no reliable D call. Trimming took 8 bases from V and 6 from J, leaving 13 bases between them. Germline CDR1 is MNHEY and CDR2 is SVGEGT. The CDR3 has 13 residues. The CDR3 loop reads CASEDRIDEKLFF. CDR3 sequence (DNA): TGTGCCAGCGAGGACCGGATCGATGAAAAACTGTTTTTT.

A few counts support this clonotype. The V and J genes are TRBV10-3 and TRBJ1-1; 9 positions agree with TRBD1. Unmatched junction bases numbered 9, after V lost 4 bases and J lost 12 bases. CDR1 and CDR2 from the germline V gene are ENHRY and SYGVKD. This CDR3 contains 13 residues. CDR3 sequence (DNA): TGTGCCATCAGTGGGGAACAGGGGGCAGGGTCTTTCTTT. Amino acids: CAISGEQGAGSFF.

This clonotype was observed a few times. The chain has TRBV6-5 and TRBJ2-3; D perhaps matches TRBD2 (7 bases). Trimming took off 2 bases at V and 9 bases at J, with 21 bases between the two ends. The CDR3 runs to 16 residues. From germline, CDR1 is MNHEY and CDR2 SVGAGI. CDR3 protein: CASSYAVAGAAGTQYF. CDR3 DNA sequence: TGTGCCAGCAGTTACGCGGTCGCGGGGGCCGCCGGCACGCAGTATTTT.

This rearrangement joins TRBV5-1 to TRBJ2-3; D gene uncertain. The CDR3 spans 15 residues. V lost 4 bases and J 5 bases, leaving 17 bases between the germline ends. Germline lookup yields CDR1 SGHRS and CDR2 YFSETQ. DNA of the CDR3: TGCGCCAGCAGCATGGAAGCAGTGTTAGGAGATACGCAGTATTTT. Amino acids: CASSMEAVLGDTQYF.

In this sample, this clonotype turned up many times. The J gene is TRBJ2-3, the V gene TRBV7-7, with 12 nucleotides matching TRBD1. Unmatched junction bases numbered 3, after V lost 1 base and J lost 7 bases. Germline V gene data show CDR1 as SSHAT and CDR2 as FNYEAQ (reference sequence). This CDR3 has 15 residues. The CDR3 is CASSLEGTGGHTQYF. The CDR3 DNA sequence: TGTGCCAGCAGCTTAGAAGGGACAGGGGGCCATACGCAGTATTTT. The entire variable domain, with the rest obtained from reference TRBV7-7 and TRBJ2-3, is as follows: GAGVSQSPRYKVTKRGQDVTLRCDPISSHATLYWYQQALGQGPEFLTYFNYEAQPDKSGLPSDRFSAERPEGSISTLTIQRTEQRDSAMYRCASSLEGTGGHTQYFGPGTRLTVL.

This clonotype was counted between two and nine times. The DNA for the CDR3 is TGTGCCACCAGAGCCGGGCGAAGCTCCTACAATGAGCAGTTCTTC. Amino acid sequence: CATRAGRSSYNEQFF. The rearrangement links TRBV24-1 to TRBJ2-1; D is undetermined. The CDR3 is 15 residues long. V gave up 7 bases and J gave up 0 bases, with 12 bases separating them. The germline V gene has CDR1 KGHDR and CDR2 SFDVKD.

This chain uses TRBV9 with TRBJ2-6; D may correspond to TRBD1 or TRBD2 (6 bases each). The CDR3 runs to 15 residues. Germline CDR1 SGDLS, CDR2 YYNGEE. Trimming shortened V by 3 bases and J by 4 bases, and 11 bases separated the two germline ends. CDR3 protein: CASSAGASGANVLTF. Here the CDR3 DNA reads TGTGCCAGCAGCGCGGGGGCCTCCGGGGCCAACGTCCTGACTTTC.

Only a few counts were recorded for this clonotype. This chain uses TRBV6-5 with TRBJ2-3; D tentatively reads TRBD1 or TRBD2 (6 bases each). This CDR3 is 16 amino acids long. Looked up from germline, CDR1 is MNHEY and CDR2 is SVGAGI. V lost 0 bases and J lost 5, with 15 bases in between. The CDR3 DNA reads as TGTGCCAGCAGTTACTCTCTGGCCGGGGGCGAAGATACGCAGTATTTT. Its translation: CASSYSLAGGEDTQYF.

This clonotype was recorded a few times. The chain is built from TRBV7-9 and TRBJ2-5; 12 nucleotides align to TRBD2. After removal of 3 bases from V and 0 bases from J, the junction contained 2 bases not matched to a gene. This CDR3 is 16 amino acids long. CDR1 SEHNR and CDR2 FQNEAQ come from the germline V gene (reference sequence). In nucleotides, the CDR3 is TGTGCCAGCAGCTTTCGACTAGCGGGGGACCAAGAGACCCAGTACTTC. Its protein product is CASSFRLAGDQETQYF. Looking up the rest from reference TRBV7-9 and TRBJ2-5 gives the full variable domain: DTGVSQNPRHKITKRGQNVTFRCDPISEHNRLYWYRQTLGQGPEFLTYFQNEAQLEKSRLLSDRFSAERPKGSFSTLEIQRTEQGDSAMYLCASSFRLAGDQETQYFGPGTRLLVL.

V is TRBV6-2 or TRBV6-3 and J is TRBJ1-2; the D is unclear. CDR3 length equals 14 residues. Looked up from germline, CDR1 is MNHEY and CDR2 is SVGEGT. Between the trimmed V and J ends, which lost 6 bases and 1 base, there was a span of 12 bases. The CDR3 here is CASRRTEINYGYTF. CDR3 sequence (DNA): TGTGCCAGCAGGAGGACGGAGATTAACTATGGCTACACCTTC.

At least ten counts were recorded for this clonotype. This chain links TRBV7-9 with TRBJ2-1; D is perhaps TRBD2 (5 bases). CDR3 size: 15 residues. Germline assignment: CDR1 SEHNR and CDR2 FQNEAQ (reference sequence). Trimming cost V 3 bases and J 1 base, with 10 bases left between them. This chain's CDR3 is CASSFRGSSYNEQFF. In nucleotides, the CDR3 is TGTGCCAGCAGCTTCCGGGGATCATCCTACAATGAGCAGTTCTTC.

The chain couples TRBV30 to TRBJ2-3, with TRBD1 as a possible D gene (6 bases). The V and J ends lost 0 bases and 1 base respectively, with 11 bases between them. This CDR3 is 15 amino acids long. In germline, CDR1 is GTSNPN, CDR2 SVGIG (reference sequence). The chain's CDR3 is CAWSVQDRRTDTQYF. In nucleotides, the CDR3 is TGTGCCTGGAGTGTACAGGACAGACGCACAGATACGCAGTATTTT.